Below, 25 T cell receptor beta chains from the same sample are listed, as sequenced in a study of CD8 T cells in ankylosing spondylitis. A single record per CDR3 protein comes from TCRdb applying MiXCR to the 5' RACE reads. The data show 200,000 to 300,000 distinct CDR3 sequences, with around 11% seen just once and 6% to 7.5% held by the top ten. Sequencing was done on a sample of blood, either unsorted or a sorted T cell fraction (not recorded which). These receptors were collected from a male donor with ankylosing spondylitis or in good health (not recorded which).

The V gene is TRBV3-1, the J gene TRBJ2-7; TRBD2 agrees at 7 bases. Per the germline V gene, CDR1 is LGHDT and CDR2 is YNNKEL (reference sequence). The length of the CDR3 is 13 residues. V shed 1 base and J 7 bases; nucleotides not matched to a gene: 4. The CDR3 loop reads CASSQGPGGEQYF. In nucleotides, the CDR3 is TGTGCCAGCAGCCAAGGGCCCGGGGGGGAGCAGTACTTC.

A word on this clonotype: With a much larger clone just one base away, this may be a read error. This chain uses TRBV20-1 with TRBJ2-1; 13 bases match TRBD2. Germline V lookup: CDR1 DFQATT, CDR2 SNEGSKA (reference sequence). The CDR3 extends over 19 amino acids. The CDR3 protein is CCARTRGLAGSRRGNEQFF. CDR3 DNA sequence: TGCTGTGCTAGAACCCGGGGACTAGCGGGGAGCAGGAGGGGGAATGAGCAGTTCTTC.

This clonotype was counted between two and nine times. CDR3: CASSSRRGLHSPLHF. DNA of the CDR3: TGTGCCAGCAGTTCCCGCAGGGGTTTACATTCACCCCTCCACTTT. V usage is TRBV2 and J usage is TRBJ1-6, with D perhaps matching TRBD1 (6 bases). V lost 5 bases and J lost 8, with 16 bases in between. CDR1 and CDR2 from the germline V gene are SNHLY and FYNNEI. CDR3 length equals 15 residues.

J is TRBJ2-7 and V is TRBV10-3; 11 nucleotides line up with TRBD1. V lost 6 bases, J lost 1 base, and 5 bases stayed unmatched. Germline CDR1 ENHRY, CDR2 SYGVKD. The CDR3 covers 15 residues. CDR3 residues: CAIRMDRGQSYEQYF. DNA for the CDR3: TGTGCCATCAGAATGGACAGGGGGCAATCCTACGAGCAGTACTTC.

This clonotype was counted only a few times. The chain carries TRBV20-1 and TRBJ2-7; D not resolved. V was clipped by 3 bases and J by 0 bases, with 3 bases between them. Germline-derived CDR1 and CDR2 are DFQATT and SNEGSKA (reference sequence). There are 11 residues in the CDR3. DNA of the CDR3: TGCAGTGCTAGGGTCTCCTACGAGCAGTACTTC. Protein sequence: CSARVSYEQYF.

This clonotype was observed at least ten times. This sequence joins TRBV4-1 and TRBJ1-4; TRBD1 agrees at 7 bases. CDR3 length: 16 residues. The V and J ends lost 4 bases and 5 bases, in that order; junction bases with no gene match: 10. Germline CDR1 is MGHRA and CDR2 is YSYEKL. The CDR3 DNA is TGCGCCAGCAGCCGCCTAAACAGGGGCTCAAATGAAAAACTGTTTTTT. Translation: CASSRLNRGSNEKLFF.

This clonotype was detected many times. V gene TRBV7-8 combines with J gene TRBJ2-7, with 8 bases lining up with TRBD2. This CDR3 comprises 16 residues. Germline lookup yields CDR1 SGHVS and CDR2 FQNEAQ. V lost 3 bases, J lost 0 bases, and 7 bases stayed unmatched. The CDR3 is CASSFLTSASSYEQYF. For the CDR3, the DNA is TGTGCCAGCAGCTTCCTGACTAGCGCGAGCTCCTACGAGCAGTACTTC.

There are many counts of this clonotype. This may stem from a read error, because a much larger clone lies one nucleotide away. The chain employs TRBV5-1 and TRBJ2-7; no clear D. This CDR3 has 13 amino acids. Trimming stripped 0 bases from V and 1 base from J, with 5 bases between. From germline, CDR1 is SGHRS and CDR2 YFSETQ. CDR3 region: CASSLDNSYEQYF. CDR3 DNA sequence: TGCGCCAGCAGCTTGGACAATTCCTACGAGCAGTACTTC.

This clonotype was seen a handful of times. CDR3: CASSEGRLAGLSNEQFF. CDR3 in DNA: TGTGCCAGCAGTGAAGGGAGACTAGCGGGTTTAAGCAATGAGCAGTTCTTC. The chain combines TRBV6-1 with TRBJ2-1; TRBD2 aligns across 10 bases. V shed 1 base and J 6 bases; nucleotides not matched to a gene: 9. CDR1 and CDR2 from the germline V gene are MNHNS and SASEGT. The CDR3 consists of 17 residues.

This clonotype appeared a few times. V usage is TRBV5-1 and J usage is TRBJ2-7; D not certain. Trimming removed 5 bases from V and 3 bases from J, with 18 bases in between. The CDR3 is 15 residues long. The germline V gene encodes CDR1 SGHRS and CDR2 YFSETQ. CDR3 in amino acids: CASRPVWASYYEQYF. Written as DNA, the CDR3 is TGCGCCAGCAGACCGGTCTGGGCCAGTTACTACGAGCAGTACTTC.

The rearrangement uses TRBV20-1 and TRBJ2-4, with 7 nucleotides matching TRBD2. There are 14 residues in the CDR3. V lost 0 bases to trimming and J lost 8 bases; unmatched junction nucleotides: 7. CDR1 is DFQATT and CDR2 is SNEGSKA in the germline V gene (reference sequence). The CDR3 nucleotides are TGCAGTGCTAGAGATCAGGGAGGGGAAGACATTCAGTACTTC. Translated, it gives CSARDQGGEDIQYF.

In its sample, this clonotype was seen many times. The J gene is TRBJ2-7, the V gene TRBV5-1; 7 positions match TRBD1. The CDR3 sequence is 15 residues long. Germline trimming cut 5 bases from V and 5 bases from J; bases unmatched to any gene: 13. The germline V gene encodes CDR1 SGHRS and CDR2 YFSETQ. The CDR3 DNA reads TGCGCCAGCAGAAGAATAGGGGGCGGTAACGACGAGCAGTACTTC. It yields the protein CASRRIGGGNDEQYF.

The chain is built from TRBV7-7 and TRBJ2-7; D not certain. The CDR3 sequence is 13 residues long. The ends were cut back, 1 base at V and 7 bases at J, with 11 bases in the middle. CDR1 and CDR2 (germline): SSHAT, FNYEAQ (reference sequence). The CDR3 DNA follows: TGTGCCAGCAGCTTAGAGCTTAGGAGAGAGCAGTACTTC. Translating it yields CASSLELRREQYF.

There are many counts of this clonotype. This sequence joins TRBV29-1 and TRBJ1-5, with 7 nucleotides matching TRBD1. Unmatched junction bases numbered 5, after V lost 4 bases and J lost 5 bases. Germline CDR1 SQVTM, CDR2 ANQGSEA. The CDR3 is 13 amino acids. CDR3: CSVGRGRDQPQHF. CDR3 bases: TGCAGCGTTGGGAGGGGGCGGGATCAGCCCCAGCATTTT. Full variable domain (missing parts from reference TRBV29-1 and TRBJ1-5): SAVISQKPSRDICQRGTSLTIQCQVDSQVTMMFWYRQQPGQSLTLIATANQGSEATYESGFVIDKFPISRPNLTFSTLTVSNMSPEDSSIYLCSVGRGRDQPQHFGDGTRLSIL.

This clonotype showed up many times. The V call is TRBV5-1, the J call TRBJ1-4; D not resolved. V gave up 3 bases and J gave up 4 bases, with 16 bases separating them. CDR3 size: 16 residues. Germline V gene sequence: CDR1 SGHRS, CDR2 YFSETQ. The CDR3 bases are TGCGCCAGCAGCTCGGGGATGGGCGGACGTAATGAAAAACTGTTTTTT. Translation: CASSSGMGGRNEKLFF.

This clonotype was seen more than once but under ten times. The chain uses TRBV10-3 and TRBJ2-5, with 10 bases matching TRBD1. The V and J ends lost 5 bases and 5 bases, in that order; junction bases with no gene match: 8. Germline loops: CDR1 ENHRY, CDR2 SYGVKD. This CDR3 has 15 amino acids. CDR3 amino acids: CAISRTGGEGETQYF. CDR3 DNA: TGTGCCATCAGTCGGACAGGGGGAGAGGGCGAGACCCAGTACTTC.

The chain links TRBV6-5 to TRBJ1-1, with 11 bases that match TRBD1. The germline V gene has CDR1 MNHEY and CDR2 SVGAGI. Trimming took 6 bases from V and 3 from J; bases not matched to a gene: 12. The CDR3 extends over 17 amino acids. CDR3 sequence: CASRNRDRGVVDTEAFF. The CDR3 coding sequence is TGTGCCAGCAGAAACCGGGACAGGGGGGTTGTGGACACTGAAGCTTTCTTT.

This clonotype came up once. V usage is TRBV7-2 and J usage is TRBJ2-1; 10 nucleotides line up with TRBD1. Germline assignment: CDR1 SGHTA and CDR2 FQGNSA. After removal of 5 bases from V and 4 bases from J, the junction contained 11 bases not matched to a gene. The CDR3 runs 17 residues. The CDR3 DNA reads as TGTGCCAGCAGCCCTCCTTTCCGGGACAGGGGTTACAATGAGCAGTTCTTC. Its translation: CASSPPFRDRGYNEQFF.

In its sample, this clonotype was seen a few times. The V gene is TRBV2, the J gene TRBJ1-4, with a weak D call TRBD1 (5 bases). Trimming took 7 bases from V and 1 from J, leaving 16 bases between them. The CDR3 sequence is 16 residues long. Germline V gene sequence: CDR1 SNHLY, CDR2 FYNNEI. The CDR3 DNA reads as TGTGCCAGCATCCAGGGATCGTTTTTAACTAATGAAAAACTGTTTTTT. Amino acids: CASIQGSFLTNEKLFF.

This clonotype was recorded many times. The V gene is TRBV5-1, the J gene TRBJ1-1; perhaps TRBD1 as D (6 bases). The CDR3 length is 13 residues. Trimming left V 4 bases short and J 1 base short, with 8 bases between. Germline V gene lookup returns CDR1 SGHRS and CDR2 YFSETQ. CDR3 amino acids: CASSRDTNTEAFF. The CDR3 coding sequence is TGCGCCAGCAGCCGGGACACGAACACTGAAGCTTTCTTT.

This clonotype was observed many times. CDR3: CASSEVYYQNTGELFF. The CDR3 DNA reads as TGTGCCAGCAGTGAAGTTTATTACCAGAACACCGGGGAGCTGTTTTTT. The V and J genes are TRBV25-1 and TRBJ2-2, with D uncertain. Germline V gene lookup returns CDR1 MGHDK and CDR2 SYGVNS. Trimming stripped 2 bases from V and 1 base from J, with 11 bases between. The CDR3 spans 16 residues.

In its sample, this clonotype was seen many times. The rearrangement joins TRBV10-3 to TRBJ1-6; no clear D. The CDR3 is 15 residues long. Germline V gene data show CDR1 as ENHRY and CDR2 as SYGVKD. V gave up 5 bases and J gave up 6 bases, with 14 bases separating them. Here the CDR3 reads CAISPGASINSPLHF. CDR3 coding DNA: TGTGCCATCAGTCCGGGAGCCTCAATTAATTCACCCCTCCACTTT.

Only a few counts were recorded for this clonotype. The rearrangement uses TRBV14 and TRBJ2-3, with D perhaps matching TRBD2 (5 bases). Looked up from germline, CDR1 is SGHDN and CDR2 is FVKESK. The CDR3 runs 19 residues. V lost 0 bases and J 2 bases, leaving 21 bases between the germline ends. This chain's CDR3 is CASSQDMTTSSDDTDTQYF. The DNA of the CDR3 is TGTGCCAGCAGCCAAGATATGACTACCTCCTCTGATGACACAGATACGCAGTATTTT.

This clonotype has more than one count but fewer than ten. V usage is TRBV7-9 and J usage is TRBJ2-4; D is unresolved. Trimming cost V 5 bases and J 1 base, with 9 bases left between them. CDR1 is SEHNR, CDR2 FQNEAQ, per germline (reference sequence). This CDR3 spans 14 amino acids. DNA of the CDR3: TGTGCCAGCAGCCCCAATGTGGCCAAAAACATTCAGTACTTC. Protein: CASSPNVAKNIQYF.

This clonotype was seen repeatedly, ten times or more. This chain's CDR3 is CASTKWDRGMNTEAFF. The DNA of the CDR3 is TGCGCCAGCACCAAGTGGGACAGGGGAATGAACACTGAAGCTTTCTTT. V is TRBV4-1 and J is TRBJ1-1; 10 nucleotides match TRBD1. CDR1 is MGHRA, CDR2 YSYEKL, per germline. The V segment lost 7 bases and the J segment 0 bases; nucleotides outside the gene matches: 8. This CDR3 comprises 16 residues.